A selection of T cell receptor beta chains follows, all from one sample in a study of cytomegalovirus exposure and HLA in healthy donors. Clones were sequenced by immunoSEQ multiplex PCR, and TCRdb holds only the in-frame ones, with some missing. This table holds about 200,000 clones, approximately 79% found once. Source material: PBMCs. These receptor sequences come from a woman aged 25-40 years in good health and CMV-seropositive. Both conserved end residues are part of each CDR3. A D gene is named only where the DNA matches it firmly. Expanded clones are given a class, and other clones once, few, many or no size at all.

>TRBV6-6|-|TRBJ1-2|-
CASSRTGPYGYTF
TGTGCCAGCAGCCGTACAGGGCCCTATGGCTACACCTTC
>TRBV10-1|-|TRBJ2-1|-
CARLFRGRIYNEQFF
TGCGCCCGACTTTTTCGGGGGAGGATCTACAATGAGCAGTTCTTC
>TRBV4-3|TRBD2|TRBJ2-1|-
CASSQEVAGTDNEQFF
TGCGCCAGCAGCCAAGAAGTAGCGGGGACCGACAATGAGCAGTTCTTC
>TRBV6-6|TRBD1|TRBJ2-3|once
CASSYYRGTDTQYF
TGTGCCAGCAGTTACTACAGGGGAACAGATACGCAGTATTTT
>TRBV4-2|-|TRBJ2-1|-
CASSPESDEQFF
TGTGCCAGCAGTCCGGAGAGCGATGAGCAGTTCTTC
>TRBV27|TRBD1|TRBJ2-7|-
CASSDNRGTGPYEQYF
TGTGCCAGCAGCGACAACCGGGGGACAGGTCCTTACGAGCAGTACTTC
>TRBV10-3|TRBD1|TRBJ1-1|-
CAISRTGEATEAFF
TGTGCCATCAGCCGGACAGGGGAGGCCACTGAAGCTTTCTTT
>TRBV6-5|-|TRBJ1-2|once
CASSYSPTNYGYTF
TGTGCCAGCAGTTACTCTCCTACTAACTATGGCTACACCTTC
>TRBV4-2|TRBD2|TRBJ2-4|-
CASSREVYSGQRGPQDGIQYF
TGTGCCAGCAGCCGGGAGGTTTACAGCGGGCAGCGGGGTCCCCAGGATGGCATTCAGTACTTC
>TRBV19|-|TRBJ2-2|-
CASSVDPDGELFF
TGTGCCAGTAGCGTAGATCCTGACGGGGAGCTGTTTTTT
>TRBV5-4|TRBD1|TRBJ1-2|-
CASSRYGQVGRYGYTF
TGTGCCAGCAGCCGATATGGACAGGTGGGAAGATATGGCTACACCTTC
>TRBV7-9|-|TRBJ2-7|-
CASSPGLNYEEQYF
TGTGCCAGCAGCCCGGGACTGAACTACGAGGAGCAGTACTTC
>TRBV7-2|TRBD1|TRBJ2-7|-
CASSPRGTYEQYF
TGTGCCAGCAGCCCCAGGGGGACCTACGAGCAGTACTTC
>TRBV25-1|TRBD1|TRBJ1-1|-
CASSEYGTDTEAFF
TGTGCCAGCAGTGAATATGGGACAGACACTGAAGCTTTCTTT
>TRBV11-2|-|TRBJ2-5|-
CASSSTAGNQETQYF
TGTGCCAGCAGCTCGACGGCCGGGAACCAAGAGACCCAGTACTTC
>TRBV10-3|-|TRBJ2-4|once
CAISEGSAKNIQYF
TGTGCCATCAGTGAGGGCTCAGCCAAAAACATTCAGTACTTC
>TRBV9|TRBD2|TRBJ2-3|-
CASSVGGLAGDTQYF
TGTGCCAGCAGCGTCGGGGGACTAGCGGGAGATACGCAGTATTTT
>TRBV30|-|TRBJ2-7|few
CAYSRDRAYEQYF
TGTGCCTATTCGCGGGACCGAGCCTACGAGCAGTACTTC
>TRBV5-5|TRBD2|TRBJ2-3|-
CASSWSPGGGTDTQYF
TGTGCCAGCAGCTGGTCGCCGGGGGGGGGCACAGATACGCAGTATTTT
>TRBV7-2|-|TRBJ1-1|-
CASRGVLNTEAFF
TGTGCCAGCAGGGGCGTGTTGAACACTGAAGCTTTCTTT
>TRBV7-9|-|TRBJ1-1|-
CASSLTTFENTEAFF
TGTGCCAGCAGCTTAACTACTTTTGAGAACACTGAAGCTTTCTTT
>TRBV4-3|-|TRBJ2-7|-
CASSQDGGINEQYF
TGCGCCAGCAGCCAAGATGGTGGCATCAACGAGCAGTACTTC
>TRBV4-3|-|TRBJ2-1|-
CASSQAPGQSPYNEQFF
TGCGCCAGCAGCCAAGCCCCAGGACAGTCACCCTACAATGAGCAGTTCTTC
>TRBV7-6|-|TRBJ1-3|-
CASPLLRDSSFVHTIYF
TGTGCCAGCCCACTACTCCGGGACTCTTCGTTTGTCCACACCATATATTTT
>TRBV19|-|TRBJ2-3|-
CASSIKDSLTDTQYF
TGTGCCAGTAGTATAAAAGACAGTCTCACAGATACGCAGTATTTT
>TRBV29-1|-|TRBJ2-2|-
CSVEARVGTGELFF
TGCAGCGTTGAGGCCAGGGTGGGAACCGGGGAGCTGTTTTTT
>TRBV10-3|TRBD1|TRBJ1-2|-
CAIREDRDVRYTF
TGTGCCATCAGAGAAGACAGGGATGTGCGCTACACCTTC
>TRBV5-6|-|TRBJ1-1|-
CASSLDDRTEAFF
TGTGCCAGCAGCCTCGATGACAGAACTGAAGCTTTCTTT
>TRBV19|-|TRBJ2-1|-
CASSFPGTNEQFF
TGTGCCAGTAGTTTCCCAGGTACCAATGAGCAGTTCTTC
>TRBV6-6|TRBD2|TRBJ2-7|once
CASMGRGSYEQYF
TGTGCCAGCATGGGGCGGGGGAGCTACGAGCAGTACTTC
>TRBV19|-|TRBJ2-3|-
CASSPAGDTQYF
TGTGCCAGTAGTCCCGCGGGAGATACGCAGTATTTT
>TRBV9|-|TRBJ2-6|-
CASSPSFGLRSGANVLTF
TGTGCCAGCAGCCCATCTTTCGGTCTTCGCTCTGGGGCCAACGTCCTGACTTTC
>TRBV5-1|-|TRBJ2-7|few
CASSSGTLTYEQYF
TGCGCCAGCAGCTCCGGGACACTTACCTACGAGCAGTACTTC
>TRBV11-2|-|TRBJ2-1|-
CASSRIRGRDEQFF
TGTGCCAGCAGCCGCATTAGGGGCAGGGATGAGCAGTTCTTC
>TRBV2|-|TRBJ1-1|-
CASRRVGNTEAFF
TGTGCCAGCCGGAGGGTCGGGAACACTGAAGCTTTCTTT
>TRBV30|-|TRBJ2-2|-
CAWSGLNTGELFF
TGTGCCTGGAGTGGGCTGAACACCGGGGAGCTGTTTTTT
>TRBV7-2|TRBD2|TRBJ2-2|-
CASSLPRTSGGAWELFF
TGTGCCAGCAGCTTACCCCGGACTAGCGGGGGGGCGTGGGAGCTGTTTTTT
>TRBV11-3|TRBD1|TRBJ2-1|-
CASSPHRQGAYNEQFF
TGTGCCAGCAGCCCTCACCGACAGGGGGCCTACAATGAGCAGTTCTTC
>TRBV4-1|TRBD2|TRBJ2-5|-
CASSHPRGRGGQETQYF
TGCGCCAGCAGCCACCCCAGAGGGCGGGGGGGGCAAGAGACCCAGTACTTC
>TRBV5-1|TRBD2|TRBJ2-3|once
CASSLRKGRADTQYF
TGCGCCAGCAGCTTGAGAAAAGGGAGGGCAGATACGCAGTATTTT
>TRBV4-1|-|TRBJ2-3|-
CASSQGGGRADTQYF
TGCGCCAGCAGCCAAGGGGGGGGCCGGGCAGATACGCAGTATTTT
>TRBV4-1|-|TRBJ1-1|-
CASSQGPQRETEAFF
TGCGCCAGCAGCCAAGGTCCTCAGAGGGAGACTGAAGCTTTCTTT